The sequence of this T cell receptor beta chain was determined in a study of CD8+CD57+ T cells in acquired aplastic anemia. Genomic DNA constituted the template upon which TCR beta VDJ and CDR3 profiling was performed. Each CDR3 protein gets one entry after TCRdb re-called the reads with MiXCR. The data hold 89,000 or so distinct CDR3 sequences, with about 63% observed a single time. Patients sequenced had flow cytometry evidence of CD8+CD57+ cell expansion. This clonotype was recorded a few times. V dropped 1 base and J dropped 1 base, with 9 bases sitting between them. Germline CDR1 and CDR2: DFQATT and SNEGSKA (reference sequence). CDR3 size: 14 residues.

Sequencing was carried out using sorted CD4+, CD8+, or CD8+CD57+ T cells (not recorded which) from PBMCs. The sequence was obtained from a human donor with aplastic anemia. The rearrangement joins TRBV20-1 to TRBJ2-3; D call uncertain. The CDR3 region has the DNA TGCAGTGCTAGAGCTAGGGATCGCACAGATACGCAGTATTTT. Its translation is CSARARDRTDTQYF.